The 18 T cell receptor beta chains below were found in one sample sequenced in a study of control samples from healthy donors and cancer patients. Some clones are missing from TCRdb's copy, which holds only in-frame ones; the method was immunoSEQ multiplex PCR. The sample gives about 120,000 clones, 70% to 90% of which show up once; 40% is in the top ten. The sequencing sample was made of blood. All receptors come from a man aged 45-65 years in good health.

This clone was detected a few times. Other nucleotide sequences from this sample produce the same CDR3. The V and J genes are TRBV5-1 and TRBJ1-1; tentative D call: TRBD1 (6 bases). V shed 4 bases and J shed 1 base, with 11 bases lying between them. The CDR3 covers 14 residues. CDR1 is SGHRS and CDR2 is YFSETQ in the germline V gene. Written as DNA, the CDR3 is TGCGCCAGCAGCCCCTCGACAGGGAACACTGAAGCTTTCTTT. Translation gives CASSPSTGNTEAFF. Full variable domain (missing parts from reference TRBV5-1 and TRBJ1-1): KAGVTQTPRYLIKTRGQQVTLSCSPISGHRSVSWYQQTPGQGLQFLFEYFSETQRNKGNFPGRFSGRQFSNSRSEMNVSTLELGDSALYLCASSPSTGNTEAFFGQGTRLTVV.

This clone was seen once. The chain combines TRBV9 with TRBJ1-2, with a possible D match to TRBD1 (6 bases). The CDR3 sequence is 16 residues long. The V and J ends lost 0 bases and 6 bases respectively, with 18 bases between them. The germline gives CDR1 SGDLS, CDR2 YYNGEE. In nucleotides, the CDR3 is TGTGCCAGCAGCGTAGGAGGGGGGGCTCAACAGGATGGCTACACCTTC. It is translated as CASSVGGGAQQDGYTF.

The chain couples TRBV10-3 to TRBJ1-1, with 7 bases lining up with TRBD1. Germline V gene sequence: CDR1 ENHRY, CDR2 SYGVKD. CDR3 length: 15 residues. V lost 0 bases and J lost 5; bases outside the gene matches: 6. The CDR3 region is CAISESQGGRTEAFF. CDR3 DNA sequence: TGTGCCATCAGTGAGTCCCAGGGGGGAAGAACTGAAGCTTTCTTT.

The CDR3 bases are TGCGCCAGCAAAAACTTTAGCACAGATACGCAGTATTTT. Translating it yields CASKNFSTDTQYF. The J gene is TRBJ2-3, the V gene TRBV5-1; D gene uncertain. The V end lost 6 bases, the J end lost 0 bases, and 8 bases lay between the germline ends. There are 13 residues in the CDR3. Germline V CDR1 and CDR2: SGHRS, YFSETQ.

V usage is TRBV27 and J usage is TRBJ1-2; 7 bases agree with TRBD1. CDR1 MNHEY and CDR2 SMNVEV come from the germline V gene (reference sequence). The CDR3 contains 14 residues. Trimming removed 9 bases from V and 3 bases from J; junction bases left unmatched: 10. CDR3 nucleotides: TGTGCCAGTAAAGAACAGGGGAAGGACTATGGCTACACCTTC. This gives the protein CASKEQGKDYGYTF.

This chain joins TRBV6-5 and TRBJ2-5, with TRBD1 matching 7 bases. CDR3 length: 14 amino acids. V lost 7 bases and J lost 5; bases outside the gene matches: 10. CDR1 is MNHEY and CDR2 is SVGAGI in the germline V gene. CDR3: CASTHKGGAETQYF. In nucleotides, the CDR3 is TGTGCCAGCACTCACAAAGGGGGCGCGGAGACCCAGTACTTC.

This clone was recorded only once. The CDR3 here is CASSFQGAREQFF. CDR3 nucleotides: TGTGCCAGCAGCTTTCAGGGGGCAAGAGAGCAGTTCTTC. This chain joins TRBV5-5 and TRBJ2-1; TRBD1 matches 8 bases. V was pared by 2 bases and J by 10 bases, with 5 bases of the junction left unmatched. Germline V CDR1 and CDR2: SGHKS, YYEKEE (reference sequence). This CDR3 contains 13 residues.

The rearrangement links TRBV14 to TRBJ2-1, with 9 bases fitting TRBD2. CDR1 and CDR2 from the germline V gene are SGHDN and FVKESK. After removal of 2 bases from V and 8 bases from J, the junction contained 10 bases not matched to a gene. The CDR3 totals 16 residues. CDR3: CASSQSTGTSRDEQFF. In nucleotides, the CDR3 is TGTGCCAGCAGCCAATCGACCGGGACTAGCAGAGATGAGCAGTTCTTC.

This rearrangement joins TRBV9 to TRBJ1-2, with D hard to call. The CDR3 runs 11 residues. CDR1 and CDR2 (germline): SGDLS, YYNGEE. V lost 7 bases to trimming and J lost 1 base, with 5 bases between them. The CDR3 protein is CASGSNYGYTF. In DNA form, the CDR3 reads TGTGCCAGCGGGAGTAACTATGGCTACACCTTC.

The CDR3 DNA reads TGTGCCAGCAGCTTAGCCTTTCAGGGGTATGGGTCACCCCTCCACTTT. It translates to CASSLAFQGYGSPLHF. The genes are TRBV7-9 and TRBJ1-6; the D gene is possibly TRBD1 (6 bases). V lost 0 bases and J lost 10, with 16 bases in between. The CDR3 is made up of 16 amino acids. Germline V gene data show CDR1 as SEHNR and CDR2 as FQNEAQ (reference sequence).

This clone was counted only a few times. The chain is built from TRBV19 and TRBJ1-4; D not resolved. The V end lost 0 bases, the J end lost 6 bases, and 8 bases lay between the germline ends. Germline values: CDR1 LNHDA, CDR2 SQIVND (reference sequence). CDR3 length: 14 residues. CDR3: CASSIDPAYEKLFF. In DNA form, the CDR3 reads TGTGCCAGTAGTATAGACCCGGCTTATGAAAAACTGTTTTTT.

V and J are TRBV23-1 and TRBJ2-3; weak D call: TRBD2 (6 bases). TRBV23-1 qualifies as an ORF whose function is uncertain. Trimming pared 3 bases from V and 0 bases from J, leaving 10 bases between. CDR3 length: 15 residues. The CDR3 here is CASSQKGTSTDTQYF. The CDR3 DNA reads as TGCGCCAGCAGTCAGAAAGGGACTAGCACAGATACGCAGTATTTT.

This chain links TRBV5-1 with TRBJ2-7, with 9 bases aligning to TRBD2. J lost 0 bases, V lost 0 bases, and 16 bases had no gene match. Germline-derived CDR1 and CDR2 are SGHRS and YFSETQ. CDR3 size: 20 residues. As DNA, the CDR3 is TGCGCCAGCAGCTTGGAAGGGCGGGTAGCGGGGGCCCCAAGCTCCTACGAGCAGTACTTC. This gives the protein CASSLEGRVAGAPSSYEQYF.

This rearrangement joins TRBV28 to TRBJ2-7, with a tentative D call TRBD1 (6 bases). Trimming pared 3 bases from V and 6 bases from J, leaving 9 bases between. The CDR3 has 12 amino acids. Germline V lookup: CDR1 MDHEN, CDR2 SYDVKM. DNA for the CDR3: TGTGCCAGCAGTTTGAACAGGGCCGAGCAGTACTTC. Translated, it gives CASSLNRAEQYF.

This chain connects TRBV12-5 to TRBJ2-2; D is uncertain. Trimming left V 4 bases short and J 3 bases short, with 6 bases between. Germline V gene data show CDR1 as LGHNT and CDR2 as FRNRAP. The CDR3 consists of 13 residues. CDR3 loop: CASGSGHTGELFF. For the CDR3, the DNA is TGTGCTAGTGGTTCTGGACACACCGGGGAGCTGTTTTTT.

This CDR3 reads CASSHREAYEQYF. In DNA form, the CDR3 reads TGCGCCAGCAGCCACAGGGAGGCCTACGAGCAGTACTTC. The chain couples TRBV5-1 to TRBJ2-7, with D perhaps given as TRBD1 or TRBD2 (6 bases each). The CDR3 sequence is 13 residues long. Germline V CDR1 and CDR2: SGHRS, YFSETQ. V lost 4 bases and J lost 2, with 10 bases in between.

J is TRBJ2-7 and V is TRBV11-3; 7 bases line up with TRBD1. The CDR3 spans 11 residues. From germline, CDR1 is SGHNT and CDR2 YENEEA. V lost 4 bases and J lost 8; bases outside the gene matches: 2. CDR3 nucleotide sequence: TGTGCCAGCAGCTCAGGGGGTAAGCAGTACTTC. It translates to CASSSGGKQYF.

The gene calls are TRBV24-1 and TRBJ2-2; the match to TRBD1 covers 9 bases. The length of the CDR3 is 13 residues. Looked up from germline, CDR1 is KGHDR and CDR2 is SFDVKD. V shed 7 bases and J 5 bases; nucleotides not matched to a gene: 1. The DNA of the CDR3 is TGTGCCACCAGGGACAGGGGAACCGGGGAGCTGTTTTTT. As protein: CATRDRGTGELFF.